This record covers a single TCR beta chain. Its specificity is unknown. The germline V and J ends were trimmed by 6 bases and 4 bases, with 18 bases remaining between them. CDR1 and CDR2 from the germline V gene are SNHLY and FYNNEI. CDR3 length: 15 amino acids. The second PCR ran about 6 to 11 cycles with a sample-barcoded 5' primer and J-beta primers. Each CDR3 protein is one row after TCRdb ran MiXCR on the 5' RACE reads. Among some 760,000 distinct CDR3 sequences listed, just under 25% were seen once. This sample is drawn from a study of blood T cells in healthy people across ages. Points from the study as a whole: Possibly, changes in expanded clonotypes were confounded because donor CMV status was unknown. Diversity of TCR beta per million T cells declined in a roughly linear way with age.

Separately, the same data were catalogued under a study of T cells of mothers and their children. That source reports: Over 8.5 million TCR beta CDR3 reads were obtained from each mother, and approximately 3 million from each child.

The origin of this receptor is a boy aged 10-17 years in good health. The chain uses TRBV2 and TRBJ1-1; no definite D call. What was sequenced was blood. CDR3 amino acids: CASSQIPPSSTEAFF. CDR3 DNA: TGTGCCAGCAGCCAAATCCCCCCAAGCTCCACTGAAGCTTTCTTT. Supplemented by reference TRBV2 and TRBJ1-1, the full variable domain reads EPEVTQTPSHQVTQMGQEVILRCVPISNHLYFYWYRQILGQKVEFLVSFYNNEISEKSEIFDDQFSVERPDGSNFTLKIRSTKLEDSAMYFCASSQIPPSSTEAFFGQGTRLTVV.